One sample yielded the 24 T cell receptor beta chains listed below, sequenced in a study of T cells after yellow fever vaccination. MiXCR, applied by TCRdb to the 5' RACE reads, yields one record per CDR3 protein. Here the sample spans about 300,000 distinct CDR3 sequences, around 7% being singletons. This sample comprised PBMCs, obtained about 49 days after the first yellow fever vaccination. These receptors all come from a man aged 18 to 29 who received the YFV17D yellow fever vaccine.

The V and J genes are TRBV20-1 and TRBJ2-3; D may match TRBD1 or TRBD2 (5 bases each). V lost 6 bases, J lost 2 bases, and 15 bases lay in between. Germline V CDR1 and CDR2: DFQATT, SNEGSKA (reference sequence). The CDR3 is 14 amino acids. The CDR3 bases are TGCAGTGCCGTTCATGGGGACCTCACAGATACGCAGTATTTT. It encodes CSAVHGDLTDTQYF.

The chain is built from TRBV29-1 and TRBJ2-2; D is unresolved. The CDR3 totals 12 residues. Looked up from germline, CDR1 is SQVTM and CDR2 is ANQGSEA. The V end was cut by 2 bases, the J end by 6 bases, with 7 bases between. CDR3 region: CSVERVPGELFF. As DNA, the CDR3 is TGCAGCGTTGAAAGGGTGCCCGGGGAGCTGTTTTTT.

The chain recombines TRBV5-5 with TRBJ1-4; 8 nucleotides agree with TRBD1. From germline, CDR1 is SGHKS and CDR2 YYEKEE (reference sequence). J lost 7 bases, V lost 3 bases, and 5 bases had no gene match. The CDR3 sequence is 14 residues long. CDR3 in amino acids: CASSSGQGIEKLFF. The CDR3 region has the DNA TGTGCCAGCAGCTCCGGACAGGGTATTGAAAAACTGTTTTTT.

As regards this clonotype: A clone one base away is much larger, so this may be a read error. The rearrangement links TRBV7-2 to TRBJ2-1; no reliable D call. Per the germline V gene, CDR1 is SGHTA and CDR2 is FQGNSA. The CDR3 covers 16 residues. The V and J ends lost 0 bases and 4 bases respectively, with 13 bases between them. The DNA for the CDR3 is TGTGCCAGCAGCTTAGCCGGGCGGTGGGGATACAATGAGCAGTTCTTC. It specifies CASSLAGRWGYNEQFF.

The chain is built from TRBV6-1 and TRBJ2-7, with D possibly matching TRBD1 (6 bases). The CDR3 is 13 amino acids. With 6 bases removed from V and 7 bases from J, the gap between germline ends came to 16 bases. Germline CDR1 reads MNHNS; CDR2 reads SASEGT. The CDR3 sequence: CASRGHQYGEQYF. DNA for the CDR3: TGTGCCAGCAGGGGACACCAGTACGGGGAGCAGTACTTC.

This clonotype was found many times. This sequence joins TRBV7-2 and TRBJ1-2; D unclear. With 1 base removed from V and 5 bases from J, the gap between germline ends came to 11 bases. The length of the CDR3 is 14 residues. Germline assignment: CDR1 SGHTA and CDR2 FQGNSA. The CDR3 DNA follows: TGTGCCAGCAGCTTAGTTGCGGGGTCTTATGGCTACACCTTC. Translated: CASSLVAGSYGYTF.

This clonotype appeared a few times. The genes are TRBV5-4 and TRBJ2-5; perhaps TRBD2 as D (5 bases). The V end lost 1 base, the J end lost 5 bases, and 15 bases lay between the germline ends. Looked up from germline, CDR1 is SGHNT and CDR2 is YYREEE (reference sequence). There are 15 residues in the CDR3. CDR3 residues: CASSLTAEGRETQYF. The CDR3 DNA is TGTGCCAGCAGCTTGACGGCAGAGGGCCGGGAGACCCAGTACTTC.

In its sample, this clonotype was seen many times. The J gene is TRBJ2-5, the V gene TRBV5-1, with D perhaps TRBD2 (5 bases). The CDR3 is 15 amino acids. Trimming took off 0 bases at V and 2 bases at J, with 11 bases between the two ends. Looked up from germline, CDR1 is SGHRS and CDR2 is YFSETQ. The CDR3 reads CASSLVAGPQETQYF. CDR3 sequence (DNA): TGCGCCAGCAGCTTGGTGGCGGGCCCACAAGAGACCCAGTACTTC.

A few counts support this clonotype. This chain connects TRBV6-2 or TRBV6-3 to TRBJ2-1; 8 bases agree with TRBD2. Germline V gene data show CDR1 as MNHEY and CDR2 as SVGEGT. V dropped 6 bases and J dropped 6; count of bases not matched to a gene: 4. The CDR3 sequence is 13 residues long. The chain's CDR3 is CASSSGTSNEQFF. CDR3 nucleotide sequence: TGTGCCAGCAGCTCCGGGACTAGCAATGAGCAGTTCTTC.

The rearrangement joins TRBV5-5 to TRBJ1-1; no firm D call. Trimming left V 2 bases short and J 6 bases short, with 11 bases between. The CDR3 runs to 13 residues. From germline, CDR1 is SGHKS and CDR2 YYEKEE (reference sequence). DNA for the CDR3: TGTGCCAGCAGCTTTAGTGGGTCGGCTGAAGCTTTCTTT. As protein: CASSFSGSAEAFF.

In its sample, this clonotype was seen many times. The chain carries TRBV2 and TRBJ2-5; TRBD2 aligns across 9 bases. CDR1 is SNHLY, CDR2 FYNNEI, per germline. V lost 4 bases, J lost 2 bases, and 5 bases stayed unmatched. The CDR3 totals 15 residues. Here the CDR3 DNA reads TGTGCCAGCAGTGGGGGTAGCGGGGGACAAGAGACCCAGTACTTC. This translates into CASSGGSGGQETQYF.

This clonotype was recorded many times. The genes are TRBV19 and TRBJ1-1; maybe TRBD1 (6 bases). Germline V gene data show CDR1 as LNHDA and CDR2 as SQIVND (reference sequence). Trimming pared 6 bases from V and 1 base from J, leaving 12 bases between. The length of the CDR3 is 14 residues. CDR3 DNA sequence: TGTGCCAGTAGACACAGGGAAGGGAACACTGAAGCTTTCTTT. It is translated as CASRHREGNTEAFF.

This clonotype showed up just a few times. The chain is built from TRBV4-1 and TRBJ2-7; 11 bases fit TRBD2. CDR3 length equals 17 residues. Germline V gives CDR1 MGHRA, CDR2 YSYEKL. The trim removed 1 base at V and 4 bases at J, leaving 9 bases unmatched. CDR3 bases: TGCGCCAGCAGCCAAGCATTGACTAGCGGGGATTCTTACGAGCAGTACGTC. Encoded protein: CASSQALTSGDSYEQYV.

J is TRBJ2-3 and V is TRBV5-1; possibly TRBD1 for D (5 bases). The CDR3 runs to 13 residues. With 1 base removed from V and 6 bases from J, the gap between germline ends came to 9 bases. The germline V gene has CDR1 SGHRS and CDR2 YFSETQ. The CDR3 DNA reads as TGCGCCAGCAGCTTGCGCAGGGCGGATACGCAGTATTTT. The encoded protein is CASSLRRADTQYF.

The chain employs TRBV12-3 or TRBV12-4 and TRBJ1-1; D is unclear. The germline V and J ends were trimmed by 5 bases and 4 bases, with 11 bases remaining between them. CDR3 length equals 13 residues. CDR3 in amino acids: CASSLREGTEAFF. CDR3 DNA sequence: TGTGCCAGCAGTCTACGAGAGGGCACTGAAGCTTTCTTT.

The sample holds a few counts of this clonotype. The V and J genes are TRBV5-1 and TRBJ2-7; TRBD1 matches at 10 bases. Germline V gene data show CDR1 as SGHRS and CDR2 as YFSETQ. V was clipped by 5 bases and J by 4 bases; unmatched bases: 6. This CDR3 has 14 amino acids. The CDR3 DNA reads as TGCGCCAGCAGTGTTGGGACAGGGGCATACGAGCAGTACGTC. Translation gives CASSVGTGAYEQYV.

Ten or more counts support this clonotype. The chain combines TRBV10-3 with TRBJ2-1; 11 nucleotides line up with TRBD2. V shed 10 bases and J 5 bases; nucleotides not matched to a gene: 4. This CDR3 has 13 amino acids. Germline V gives CDR1 ENHRY, CDR2 SYGVKD. CDR3 DNA sequence: TGTGCCACCCTAGCGGGGGGTAACAATGAGCAGTTCTTC. This codes for CATLAGGNNEQFF.

There are many counts of this clonotype. This chain joins TRBV4-3 and TRBJ2-5, with D perhaps matching TRBD2 (7 bases). Trimming pared 0 bases from V and 7 bases from J, leaving 15 bases between. Germline V gene data show CDR1 as LGHNA and CDR2 as YSLEER. The length of the CDR3 is 15 residues. In DNA, the CDR3 is TGCGCCAGCAGCCAAGATGGGACTAAGGGGGTGACCCAGTACTTC. Its protein product is CASSQDGTKGVTQYF.

The chain carries TRBV7-9 and TRBJ2-7; TRBD2 matches at 7 bases. CDR3 length equals 15 residues. Germline CDR1 is SEHNR and CDR2 is FQNEAQ (reference sequence). The V gene end was trimmed by 3 bases and the J gene end by 3 bases; junction bases not matched to a gene: 8. This CDR3 is CASSFPGGGGYEQYF. For the CDR3, the DNA is TGTGCCAGCAGCTTCCCAGGCGGGGGAGGCTACGAGCAGTACTTC.

This chain joins TRBV3-1 and TRBJ2-1, with D possibly matching TRBD2 (5 bases). The V and J ends lost 5 bases and 2 bases respectively, with 13 bases between them. Germline CDR1 is LGHDT and CDR2 is YNNKEL (reference sequence). The CDR3 runs to 15 residues. In DNA, the CDR3 is TGTGCCAGCAGCTTAGCGCGGGTAACCTACAATGAGCAGTTCTTC. Its translation is CASSLARVTYNEQFF.

Only a few counts were recorded for this clonotype. The chain recombines TRBV6-6 with TRBJ2-5, with a tentative D call TRBD1 (6 bases). Germline CDR1 reads MNHNY; CDR2 reads SVGAGI (reference sequence). The CDR3 length is 13 residues. V was shortened by 2 bases and J by 6 bases, with 10 bases between the two germline ends. This CDR3 is CASSYPTGQTQYF. The CDR3 DNA follows: TGTGCCAGCAGTTACCCGACAGGTCAGACCCAGTACTTC.

This chain uses TRBV29-1 with TRBJ2-7; D ambiguous. CDR1 and CDR2 from the germline V gene are SQVTM and ANQGSEA. The V and J ends lost 2 bases and 4 bases respectively, with 6 bases between them. This CDR3 contains 11 residues. CDR3: CSVETGYEQYF. The DNA of the CDR3 is TGCAGCGTTGAAACTGGATACGAGCAGTACTTC.

A few counts support this clonotype. The chain's CDR3 is CASSLDEFWQTQYF. Written as DNA, the CDR3 is TGTGCCAGCAGCTTGGACGAATTTTGGCAGACCCAGTACTTC. The chain couples TRBV7-7 to TRBJ2-5; D not resolved. CDR3 size: 14 residues. CDR1 is SSHAT and CDR2 is FNYEAQ in the germline V gene (reference sequence). Deletions cut 3 bases from V and 6 bases from J, with 14 bases between. Looking up the rest from reference TRBV7-7 and TRBJ2-5 gives the full variable domain: GAGVSQSPRYKVTKRGQDVTLRCDPISSHATLYWYQQALGQGPEFLTYFNYEAQPDKSGLPSDRFSAERPEGSISTLTIQRTEQRDSAMYRCASSLDEFWQTQYFGPGTRLLVL.

This clonotype was detected many times. The chain has TRBV7-6 and TRBJ2-3; D uncertain. The CDR3 is 14 residues long. V was pared by 5 bases and J by 3 bases, with 12 bases between. Per the germline V gene, CDR1 is SGHVS and CDR2 is FNYEAQ. CDR3 coding DNA: TGTGCCAGCAGCCCCCCGTCCCAGACAGATACGCAGTATTTT. Translation gives CASSPPSQTDTQYF.